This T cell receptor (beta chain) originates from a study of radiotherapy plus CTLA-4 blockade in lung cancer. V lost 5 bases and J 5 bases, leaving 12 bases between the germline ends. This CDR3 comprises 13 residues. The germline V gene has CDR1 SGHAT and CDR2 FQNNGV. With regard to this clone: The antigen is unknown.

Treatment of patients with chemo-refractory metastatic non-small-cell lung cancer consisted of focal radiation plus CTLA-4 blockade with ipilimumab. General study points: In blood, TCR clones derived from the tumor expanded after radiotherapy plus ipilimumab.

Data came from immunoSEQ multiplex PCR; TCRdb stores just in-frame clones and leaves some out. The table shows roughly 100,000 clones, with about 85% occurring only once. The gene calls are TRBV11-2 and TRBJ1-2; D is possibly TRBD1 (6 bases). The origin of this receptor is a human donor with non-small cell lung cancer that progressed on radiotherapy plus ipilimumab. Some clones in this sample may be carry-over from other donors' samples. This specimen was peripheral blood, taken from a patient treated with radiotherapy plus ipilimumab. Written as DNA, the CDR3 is TGTGCCAGCAGCAAGGGGACACGGTATGGCTACACCTTC. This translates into CASSKGTRYGYTF. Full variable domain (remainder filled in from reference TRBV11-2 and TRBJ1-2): EAGVAQSPRYKIIEKRQSVAFWCNPISGHATLYWYQQILGQGPKLLIQFQNNGVVDDSQLPKDRFSAERLKGVDSTLKIQPAKLEDSAVYLCASSKGTRYGYTFGSGTRLTVV.